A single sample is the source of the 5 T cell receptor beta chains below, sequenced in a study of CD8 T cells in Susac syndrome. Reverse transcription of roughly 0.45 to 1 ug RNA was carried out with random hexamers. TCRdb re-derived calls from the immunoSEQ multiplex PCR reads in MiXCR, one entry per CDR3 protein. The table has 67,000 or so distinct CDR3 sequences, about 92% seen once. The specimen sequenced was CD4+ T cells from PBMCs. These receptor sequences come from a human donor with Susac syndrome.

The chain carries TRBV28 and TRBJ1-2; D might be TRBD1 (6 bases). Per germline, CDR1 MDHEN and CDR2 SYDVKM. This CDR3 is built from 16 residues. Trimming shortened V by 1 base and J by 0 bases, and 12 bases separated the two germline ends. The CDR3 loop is CASSLSVRGSNYGYTF. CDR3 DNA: TGTGCCAGCAGTTTATCCGTCAGGGGCTCTAACTATGGCTACACCTTC.

For the CDR3, the DNA is TGTGCCAGCAGCGGGACAGGCCTATATGGCTACACCTTC. Translating it yields CASSGTGLYGYTF. The chain uses TRBV28 and TRBJ1-2; the match to TRBD1 covers 8 bases. The germline V gene has CDR1 MDHEN and CDR2 SYDVKM. The CDR3 has 13 amino acids. J lost 5 bases, V lost 6 bases, and 5 bases had no gene match.

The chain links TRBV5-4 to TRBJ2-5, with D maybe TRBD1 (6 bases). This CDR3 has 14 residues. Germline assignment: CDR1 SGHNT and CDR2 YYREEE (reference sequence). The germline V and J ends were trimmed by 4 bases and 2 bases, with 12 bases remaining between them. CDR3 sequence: CASSPDRYQETQYF. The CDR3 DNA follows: TGTGCCAGCAGCCCGGACAGATATCAAGAGACCCAGTACTTC.

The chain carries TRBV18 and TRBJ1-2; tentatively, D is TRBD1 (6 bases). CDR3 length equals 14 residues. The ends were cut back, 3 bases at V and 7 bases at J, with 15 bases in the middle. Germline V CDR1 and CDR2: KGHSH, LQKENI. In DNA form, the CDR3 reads TGTGCCAGCTCACCTTACACAGGGCATTCTGGCTACACCTTC. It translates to CASSPYTGHSGYTF.

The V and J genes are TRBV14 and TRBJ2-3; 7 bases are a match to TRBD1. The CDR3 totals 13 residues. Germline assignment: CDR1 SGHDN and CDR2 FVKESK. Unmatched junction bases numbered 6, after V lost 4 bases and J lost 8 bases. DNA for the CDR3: TGTGCCAGCAGCCTGGGACAGCAGGGTACGCAGTATTTT. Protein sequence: CASSLGQQGTQYF.